One TCR beta chain is described in this entry. Its antigen is unknown. PCR amplification relied on 60 Vbeta primers (plus 13 Jbeta primers). TCRdb keeps only in-frame clones here, not all; method: immunoSEQ multiplex PCR. Of approximately 110,000 clones detected, under 85% appear once; the ten largest clones hold about 4.4%. The record originates from a study of cytomegalovirus exposure and HLA in healthy donors. Study-wide points: DRB1 had the most TCR associations and HLA-C the fewest, a later analysis found, with rates varying by HLA locus.

Germline V CDR1 and CDR2: SEHNR, FQNEAQ (reference sequence). With V trimmed by 7 bases and J by 7 bases, 13 bases remained unmatched. CDR3 length: 17 amino acids. This chain links TRBV7-9 with TRBJ1-4; 12 bases match TRBD1. This sequence was found in a woman aged 50 to 60 in good health and CMV-seropositive. Specimen: PBMCs. CDR3 in amino acids: CASTSGTGGGLGEKLFF. The CDR3 coding sequence is TGTGCCAGCACGAGTGGGACAGGGGGCGGTTTAGGTGAAAAACTGTTTTTT.